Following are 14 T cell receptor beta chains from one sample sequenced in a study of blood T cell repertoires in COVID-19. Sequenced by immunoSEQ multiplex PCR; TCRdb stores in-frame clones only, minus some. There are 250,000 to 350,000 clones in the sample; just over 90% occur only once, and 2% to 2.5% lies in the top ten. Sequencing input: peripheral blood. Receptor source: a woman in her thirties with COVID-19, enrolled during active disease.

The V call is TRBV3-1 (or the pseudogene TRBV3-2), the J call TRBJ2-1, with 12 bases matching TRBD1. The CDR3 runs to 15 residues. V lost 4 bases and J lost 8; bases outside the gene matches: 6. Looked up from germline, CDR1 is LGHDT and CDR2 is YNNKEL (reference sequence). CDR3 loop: CASSPGQGAGYEQFF. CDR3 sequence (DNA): TGTGCCAGCAGCCCGGGACAGGGGGCGGGCTATGAGCAGTTCTTC.

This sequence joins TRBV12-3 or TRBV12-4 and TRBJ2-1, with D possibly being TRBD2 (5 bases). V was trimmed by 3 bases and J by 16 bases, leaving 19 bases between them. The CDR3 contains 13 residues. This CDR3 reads CASSLNDGGDLFF. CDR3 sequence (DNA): TGTGCCAGCAGTTTGAACGATGGAGGTGACCTCTTCTTC.

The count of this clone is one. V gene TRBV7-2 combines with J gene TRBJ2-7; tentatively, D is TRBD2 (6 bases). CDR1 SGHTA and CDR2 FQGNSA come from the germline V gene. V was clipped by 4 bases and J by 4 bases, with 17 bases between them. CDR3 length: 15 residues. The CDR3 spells CASSSPRRASYEQYF. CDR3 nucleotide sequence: TGTGCCAGCAGCTCCCCAAGGAGGGCGTCATACGAGCAGTACTTC.

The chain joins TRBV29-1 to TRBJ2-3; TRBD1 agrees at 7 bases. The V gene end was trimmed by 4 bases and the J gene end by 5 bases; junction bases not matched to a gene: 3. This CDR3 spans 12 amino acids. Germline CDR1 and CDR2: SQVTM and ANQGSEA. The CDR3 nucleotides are TGCAGCGTTGTACAGGGGAGAGATACGCAGTATTTT. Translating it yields CSVVQGRDTQYF.

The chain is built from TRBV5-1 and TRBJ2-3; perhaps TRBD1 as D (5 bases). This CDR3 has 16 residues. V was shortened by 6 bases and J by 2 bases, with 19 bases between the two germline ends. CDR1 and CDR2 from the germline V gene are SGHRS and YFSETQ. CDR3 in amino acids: CASIKGNPDLTDTQYF. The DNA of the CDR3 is TGCGCCAGCATAAAGGGGAACCCGGACCTCACAGATACGCAGTATTTT.

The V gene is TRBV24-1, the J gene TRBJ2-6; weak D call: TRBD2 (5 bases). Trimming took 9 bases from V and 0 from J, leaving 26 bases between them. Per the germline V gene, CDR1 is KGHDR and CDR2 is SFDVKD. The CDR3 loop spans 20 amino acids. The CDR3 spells CATRVPLDSYSSSGANVLTF. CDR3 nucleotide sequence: TGTGCCACCCGGGTACCATTGGACTCCTACTCTAGCTCTGGGGCCAACGTCCTGACTTTC.

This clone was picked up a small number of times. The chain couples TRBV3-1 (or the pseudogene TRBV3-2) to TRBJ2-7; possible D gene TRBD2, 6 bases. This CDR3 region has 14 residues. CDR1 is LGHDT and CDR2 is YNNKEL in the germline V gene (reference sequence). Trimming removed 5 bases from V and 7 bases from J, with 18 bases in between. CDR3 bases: TGTGCCAGCAGCGCGCGTGGGACTGCGGTGGAGCAGTACTTC. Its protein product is CASSARGTAVEQYF.

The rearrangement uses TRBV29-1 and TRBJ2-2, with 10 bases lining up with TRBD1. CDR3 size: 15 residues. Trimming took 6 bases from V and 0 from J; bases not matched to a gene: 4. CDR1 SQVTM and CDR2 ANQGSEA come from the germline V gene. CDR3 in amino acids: CSVGQGGANTGELFF. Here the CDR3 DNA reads TGCAGCGTCGGACAGGGGGGCGCGAACACCGGGGAGCTGTTTTTT.

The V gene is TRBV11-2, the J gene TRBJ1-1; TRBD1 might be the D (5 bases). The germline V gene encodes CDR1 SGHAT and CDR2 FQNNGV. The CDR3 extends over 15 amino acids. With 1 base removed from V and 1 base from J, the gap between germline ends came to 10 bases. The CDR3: CASSLGGSPNTEAFF. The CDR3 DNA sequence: TGTGCCAGCAGCTTAGGGGGCAGCCCGAACACTGAAGCTTTCTTT.

The CDR3 loop reads CASTFSGSSYEQYF. DNA for the CDR3: TGTGCCAGCACTTTTAGCGGGAGCTCCTACGAGCAGTACTTC. The rearrangement uses TRBV27 and TRBJ2-7, with TRBD2 matching over 9 bases. Germline V gene data show CDR1 as MNHEY and CDR2 as SMNVEV (reference sequence). There are 14 residues in the CDR3. Losses at the gene ends were 7 bases for V and 0 bases for J; bases not matched to a gene: 4.

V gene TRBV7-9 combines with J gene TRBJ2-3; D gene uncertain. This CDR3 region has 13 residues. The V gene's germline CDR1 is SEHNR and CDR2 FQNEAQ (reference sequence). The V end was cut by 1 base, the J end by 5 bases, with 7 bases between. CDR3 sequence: CASSLGLGDTQYF. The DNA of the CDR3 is TGTGCCAGCAGCTTAGGACTGGGAGATACGCAGTATTTT.

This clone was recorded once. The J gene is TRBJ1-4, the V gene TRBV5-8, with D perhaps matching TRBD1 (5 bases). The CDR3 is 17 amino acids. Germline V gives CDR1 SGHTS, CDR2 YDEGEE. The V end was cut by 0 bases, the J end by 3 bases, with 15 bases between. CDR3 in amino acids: CASSLARERGSNEKLFF. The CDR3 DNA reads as TGTGCCAGCAGCTTGGCCCGCGAAAGGGGATCTAATGAAAAACTGTTTTTT.

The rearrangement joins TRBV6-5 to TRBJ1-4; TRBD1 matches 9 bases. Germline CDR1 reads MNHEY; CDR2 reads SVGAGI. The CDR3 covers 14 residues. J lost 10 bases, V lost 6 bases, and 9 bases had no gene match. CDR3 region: CASRKGQGLGKLFF. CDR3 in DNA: TGTGCCAGCAGAAAGGGACAGGGCCTGGGAAAACTGTTTTTT.

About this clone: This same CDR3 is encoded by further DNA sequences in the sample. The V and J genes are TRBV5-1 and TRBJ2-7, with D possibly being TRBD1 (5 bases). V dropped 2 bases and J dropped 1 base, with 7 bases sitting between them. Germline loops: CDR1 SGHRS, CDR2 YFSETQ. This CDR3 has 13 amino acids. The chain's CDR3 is CASSFAGSYEQYF. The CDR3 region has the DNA TGCGCCAGCAGCTTCGCAGGGTCCTACGAGCAGTACTTC. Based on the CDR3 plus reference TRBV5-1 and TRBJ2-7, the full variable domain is KAGVTQTPRYLIKTRGQQVTLSCSPISGHRSVSWYQQTPGQGLQFLFEYFSETQRNKGNFPGRFSGRQFSNSRSEMNVSTLELGDSALYLCASSFAGSYEQYFGPGTRLTVT.